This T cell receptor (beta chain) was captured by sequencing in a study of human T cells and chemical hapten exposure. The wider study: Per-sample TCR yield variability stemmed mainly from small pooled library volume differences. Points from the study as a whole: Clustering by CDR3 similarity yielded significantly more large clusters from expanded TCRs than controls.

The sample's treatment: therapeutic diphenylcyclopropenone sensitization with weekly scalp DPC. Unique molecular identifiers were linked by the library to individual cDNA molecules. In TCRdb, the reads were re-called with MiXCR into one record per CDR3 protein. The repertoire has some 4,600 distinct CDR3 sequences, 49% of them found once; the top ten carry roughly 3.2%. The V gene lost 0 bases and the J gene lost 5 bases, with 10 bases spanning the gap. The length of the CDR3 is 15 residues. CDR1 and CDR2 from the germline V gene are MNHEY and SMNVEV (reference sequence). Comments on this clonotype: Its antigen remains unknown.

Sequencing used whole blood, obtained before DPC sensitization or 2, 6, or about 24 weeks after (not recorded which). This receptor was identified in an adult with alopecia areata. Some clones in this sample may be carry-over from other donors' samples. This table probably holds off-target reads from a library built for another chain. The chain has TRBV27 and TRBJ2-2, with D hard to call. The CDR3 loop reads CASSLSRLGTGELFF. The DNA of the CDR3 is TGTGCCAGCAGTTTATCCAGGTTAGGGACCGGGGAGCTGTTTTTT.